This is a list of T cell receptor beta chains from one sample in a study of response to subunit inactivated influenza vaccine. One entry per CDR3 protein, called by TCRdb with MiXCR from the RT-PCR reads. The sample has 500,000 to 600,000 distinct CDR3 sequences, 16% seen once. The sample in question was CD4+ T cells sorted from PBMCs, obtained around 25 months after vaccination. Every receptor here comes from a man between 45 and 75 years old who received an inactivated influenza vaccine. The CDR3 runs from the conserved cysteine through the conserved F or W. D genes are given only for firm matches.

D gene: -
V gene: TRBV20-1
CDR3 protein: CSAREDHYGYTF

D gene: TRBD1
V gene: TRBV28
CDR3 protein: CASSPTGLEQYF

D gene: -
V gene: TRBV18
CDR3 protein: CASSSGRSSYEQYF

D gene: -
V gene: TRBV28
CDR3 protein: CASSSPRPPTNEKLFF

D gene: -
V gene: TRBV7-2
CDR3 protein: CASSLVGSGATEAFF

D gene: TRBD1
V gene: TRBV9
CDR3 protein: CASSVVPGQGMGEQFF

D gene: -
V gene: TRBV7-2
CDR3 protein: CASSSHQRAGYTF

D gene: TRBD1
V gene: TRBV2
CDR3 protein: CASSEGGGQGAKGYTF

D gene: -
V gene: TRBV2
CDR3 protein: CASGRGRNTEAFF

D gene: -
V gene: TRBV28
CDR3 protein: CASSPINVYEQYF

D gene: TRBD1
V gene: TRBV16
CDR3 protein: CASSQSAGGETQYF

D gene: -
V gene: TRBV12-3/TRBV12-4
CDR3 protein: CASSFSSRREKLFF

D gene: -
V gene: TRBV20-1
CDR3 protein: CSALGGQGGADTQYF

D gene: -
V gene: TRBV11-1
CDR3 protein: CASSLLTGSTDTQYF

D gene: -
V gene: TRBV12-3/TRBV12-4
CDR3 protein: CASSLAAGGAEQYF

D gene: -
V gene: TRBV28
CDR3 protein: CASSIYTDTQYF

D gene: -
V gene: TRBV10-3
CDR3 protein: CAISGQSSYNEQFF

D gene: TRBD1
V gene: TRBV6-2/TRBV6-3
CDR3 protein: CASSYAAGGVSETQYF

D gene: -
V gene: TRBV11-2
CDR3 protein: CASSLVAGPQETQYF

D gene: -
V gene: TRBV20-1
CDR3 protein: CSAGDRISAGYTF

D gene: -
V gene: TRBV5-1
CDR3 protein: CASSPGILARPGFSQETQYF

D gene: TRBD2
V gene: TRBV11-2
CDR3 protein: CASSEQSVSTSGWADTQYF

D gene: -
V gene: TRBV12-3/TRBV12-4
CDR3 protein: CASIKGLPTDTQYF

D gene: TRBD1
V gene: TRBV9
CDR3 protein: CASSVGQRHNSPLHF

D gene: -
V gene: TRBV10-3
CDR3 protein: CAISALGDSPLHF

D gene: TRBD1
V gene: TRBV20-1
CDR3 protein: CSASTSGTGVYEQYF

D gene: TRBD2
V gene: TRBV25-1
CDR3 protein: CASSALLAGGLATQYF

D gene: -
V gene: TRBV7-2
CDR3 protein: CASSSSPGRARTEAFF

D gene: TRBD1
V gene: TRBV19
CDR3 protein: CASSTDRGRGYEQYF

D gene: -
V gene: TRBV6-2/TRBV6-3
CDR3 protein: CASSFSGGPQGNEQFF

D gene: -
V gene: TRBV5-1
CDR3 protein: CASSLAVQGSGELFF

D gene: TRBD2
V gene: TRBV20-1
CDR3 protein: CSAPKGTGGDTQYF

D gene: -
V gene: TRBV12-3/TRBV12-4
CDR3 protein: CASSPLGLRVPNEQFF

D gene: -
V gene: TRBV5-1
CDR3 protein: CASSLAGKAAGNTIYF

D gene: -
V gene: TRBV10-2
CDR3 protein: CASSELDEQYF

D gene: TRBD2
V gene: TRBV28
CDR3 protein: CASSLIAGVTDTQYF

D gene: -
V gene: TRBV29-1
CDR3 protein: CSVVSGWTFF

D gene: TRBD1
V gene: TRBV5-1
CDR3 protein: CASSLGTGGRNEQFF

D gene: TRBD2
V gene: TRBV20-1
CDR3 protein: CSAPPGGKETQYF

D gene: TRBD1
V gene: TRBV25-1
CDR3 protein: CASSTGVDGYTF

D gene: -
V gene: TRBV12-3/TRBV12-4
CDR3 protein: CASRALSYNEQFF

D gene: TRBD1
V gene: TRBV5-1
CDR3 protein: CASSQKGQGSSPLHF

D gene: TRBD1
V gene: TRBV10-3
CDR3 protein: CAIGQGYGYTF

D gene: -
V gene: TRBV27
CDR3 protein: CASSSGLGERNTIYF

D gene: -
V gene: TRBV28
CDR3 protein: CASSPGARSNYGYTF